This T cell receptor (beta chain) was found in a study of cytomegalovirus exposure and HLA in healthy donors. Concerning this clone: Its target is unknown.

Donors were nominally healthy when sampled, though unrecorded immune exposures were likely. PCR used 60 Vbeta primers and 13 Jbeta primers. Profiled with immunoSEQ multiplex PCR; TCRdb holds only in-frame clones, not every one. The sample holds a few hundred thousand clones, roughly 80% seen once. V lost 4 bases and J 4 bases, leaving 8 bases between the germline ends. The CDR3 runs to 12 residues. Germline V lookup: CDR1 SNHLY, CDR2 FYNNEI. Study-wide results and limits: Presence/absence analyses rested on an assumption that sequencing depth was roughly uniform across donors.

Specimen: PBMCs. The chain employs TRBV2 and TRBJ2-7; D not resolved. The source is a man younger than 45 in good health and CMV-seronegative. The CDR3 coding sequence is TGTGCCAGCAGTGTCTCGAGTTACGAGCAGTACTTC. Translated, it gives CASSVSSYEQYF.